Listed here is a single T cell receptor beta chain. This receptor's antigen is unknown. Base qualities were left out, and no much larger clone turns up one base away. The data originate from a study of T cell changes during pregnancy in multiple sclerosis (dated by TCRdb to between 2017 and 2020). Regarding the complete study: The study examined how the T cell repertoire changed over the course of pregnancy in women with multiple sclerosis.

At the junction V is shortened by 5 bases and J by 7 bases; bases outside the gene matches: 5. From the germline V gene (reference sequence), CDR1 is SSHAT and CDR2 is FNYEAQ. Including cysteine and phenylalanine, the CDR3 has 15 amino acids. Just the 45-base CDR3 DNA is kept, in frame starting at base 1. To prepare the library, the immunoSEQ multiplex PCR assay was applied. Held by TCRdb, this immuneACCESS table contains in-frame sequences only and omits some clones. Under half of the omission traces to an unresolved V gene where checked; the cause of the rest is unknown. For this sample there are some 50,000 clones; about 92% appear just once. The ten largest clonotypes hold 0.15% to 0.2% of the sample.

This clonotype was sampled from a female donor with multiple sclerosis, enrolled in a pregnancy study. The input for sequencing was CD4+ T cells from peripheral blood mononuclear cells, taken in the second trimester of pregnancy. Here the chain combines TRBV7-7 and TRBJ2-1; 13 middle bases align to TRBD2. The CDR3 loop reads CASSLGLAGVNEQFF. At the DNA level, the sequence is TGTGCCAGCAGCCTAGGACTAGCGGGAGTAAATGAGCAGTTCTTC.